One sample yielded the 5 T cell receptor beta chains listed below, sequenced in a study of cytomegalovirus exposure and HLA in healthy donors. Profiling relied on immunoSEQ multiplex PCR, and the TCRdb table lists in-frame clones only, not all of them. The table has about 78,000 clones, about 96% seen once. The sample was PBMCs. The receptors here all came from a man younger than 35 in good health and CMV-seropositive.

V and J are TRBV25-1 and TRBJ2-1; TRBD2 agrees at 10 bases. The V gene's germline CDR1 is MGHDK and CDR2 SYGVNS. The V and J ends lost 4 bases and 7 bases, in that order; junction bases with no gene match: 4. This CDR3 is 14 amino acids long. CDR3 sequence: CASSATSGTNEQFF. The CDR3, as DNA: TGTGCCAGCAGTGCTACTAGCGGGACGAATGAGCAGTTCTTC.

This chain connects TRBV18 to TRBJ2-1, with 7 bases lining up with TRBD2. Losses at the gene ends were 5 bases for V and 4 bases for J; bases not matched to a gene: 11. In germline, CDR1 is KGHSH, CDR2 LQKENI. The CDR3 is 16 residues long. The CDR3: CASSILSGTEYNEQFF. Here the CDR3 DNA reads TGTGCCAGCTCAATACTAAGCGGGACTGAATACAATGAGCAGTTCTTC.

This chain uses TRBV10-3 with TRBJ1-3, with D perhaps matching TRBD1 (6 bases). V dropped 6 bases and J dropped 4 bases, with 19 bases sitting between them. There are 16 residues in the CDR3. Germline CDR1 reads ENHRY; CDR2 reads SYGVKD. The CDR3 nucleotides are TGTGCCATCAGGGGCAGGGGACCGATCTCAGGAAACACCATATATTTT. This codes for CAIRGRGPISGNTIYF.

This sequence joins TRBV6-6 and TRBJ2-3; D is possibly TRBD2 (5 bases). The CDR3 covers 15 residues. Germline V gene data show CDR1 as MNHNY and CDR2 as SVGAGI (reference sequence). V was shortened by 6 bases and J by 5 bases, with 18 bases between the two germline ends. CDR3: CASSSISGWGDTQYF. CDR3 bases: TGTGCCAGCAGCTCCATAAGCGGCTGGGGAGATACGCAGTATTTT.

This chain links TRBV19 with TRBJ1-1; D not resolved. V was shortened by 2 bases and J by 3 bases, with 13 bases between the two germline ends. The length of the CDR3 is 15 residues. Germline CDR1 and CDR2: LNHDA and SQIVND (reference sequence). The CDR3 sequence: CASSIMARGDTEAFF. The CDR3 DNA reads TGTGCCAGTAGTATAATGGCACGGGGAGACACTGAAGCTTTCTTT.